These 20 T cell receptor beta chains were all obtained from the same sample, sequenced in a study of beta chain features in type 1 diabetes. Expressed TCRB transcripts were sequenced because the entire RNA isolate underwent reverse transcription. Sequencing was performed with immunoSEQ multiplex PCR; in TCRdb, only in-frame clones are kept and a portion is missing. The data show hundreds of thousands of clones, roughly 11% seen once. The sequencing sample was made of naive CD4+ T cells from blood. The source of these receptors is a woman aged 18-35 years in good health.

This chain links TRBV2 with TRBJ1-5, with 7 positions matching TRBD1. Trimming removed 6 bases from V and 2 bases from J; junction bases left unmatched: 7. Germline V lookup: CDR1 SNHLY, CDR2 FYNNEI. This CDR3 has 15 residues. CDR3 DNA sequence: TGTGCCAGCAGGACGGGTGGGACAGGCAATCAGCCCCAGCATTTT. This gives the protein CASRTGGTGNQPQHF.

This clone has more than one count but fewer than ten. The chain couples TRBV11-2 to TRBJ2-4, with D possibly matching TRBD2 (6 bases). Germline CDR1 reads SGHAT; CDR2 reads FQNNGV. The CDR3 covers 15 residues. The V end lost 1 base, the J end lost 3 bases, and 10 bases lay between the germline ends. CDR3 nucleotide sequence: TGTGCCAGCAGCTTAGCCGGGAGCAACAAAAACATTCAGTACTTC. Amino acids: CASSLAGSNKNIQYF.

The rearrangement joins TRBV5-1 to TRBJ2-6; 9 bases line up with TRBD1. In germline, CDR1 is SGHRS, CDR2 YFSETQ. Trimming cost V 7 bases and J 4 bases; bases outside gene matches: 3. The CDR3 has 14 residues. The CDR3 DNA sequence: TGCGCCAGCGGCACAGGGGGCGGGGCCAACGTCCTGACTTTC. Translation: CASGTGGGANVLTF.

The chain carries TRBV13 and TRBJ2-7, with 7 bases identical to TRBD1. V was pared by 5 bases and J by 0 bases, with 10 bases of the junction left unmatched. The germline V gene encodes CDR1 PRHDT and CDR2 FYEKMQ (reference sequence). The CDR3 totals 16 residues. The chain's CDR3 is CASSRFGTVSSYEQYF. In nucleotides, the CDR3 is TGTGCCAGCAGCCGATTTGGGACAGTGAGCTCCTACGAGCAGTACTTC.

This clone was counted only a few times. The CDR3 coding sequence is TGTGCCTTCCGAAGGGGCTCCGCTCGGCGAGAAGCTTTCTTT. It specifies CAFRRGSARREAFF. The chain uses TRBV5-8 and TRBJ1-1; tentatively, D is TRBD1 (5 bases). The ends were cut back, 10 bases at V and 8 bases at J, with 24 bases in the middle. The CDR3 covers 14 residues. CDR1 is SGHTS and CDR2 is YDEGEE in the germline V gene. Drawing the rest from reference TRBV5-8 and TRBJ1-1, the complete variable domain is EAGVTQSPTHLIKTRGQQATLRCSPISGHTSVYWYQQALGLGLQFLLWYDEGEERNRGNFPPRFSGRQFPNYSSELNVNALELEDSALYLCAFRRGSARREAFFGQGTRLTVV.

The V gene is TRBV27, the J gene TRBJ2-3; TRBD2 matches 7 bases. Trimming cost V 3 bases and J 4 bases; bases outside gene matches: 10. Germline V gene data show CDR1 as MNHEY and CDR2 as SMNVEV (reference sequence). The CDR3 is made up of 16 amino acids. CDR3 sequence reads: CASSFLRREIADTQYF. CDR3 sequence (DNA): TGTGCCAGCAGTTTTCTTAGGCGGGAGATAGCAGATACGCAGTATTTT.

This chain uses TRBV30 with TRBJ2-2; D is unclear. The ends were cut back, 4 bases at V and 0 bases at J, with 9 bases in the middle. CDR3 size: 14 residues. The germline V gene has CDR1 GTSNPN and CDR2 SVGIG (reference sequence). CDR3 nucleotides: TGTGCCTGGAACCCAGGTCCGAACACCGGGGAGCTGTTTTTT. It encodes CAWNPGPNTGELFF.

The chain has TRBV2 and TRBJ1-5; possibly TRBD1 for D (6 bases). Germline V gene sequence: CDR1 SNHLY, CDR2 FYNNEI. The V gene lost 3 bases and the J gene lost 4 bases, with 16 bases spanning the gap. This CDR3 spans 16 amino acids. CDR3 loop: CASSDRAYRANQPQHF. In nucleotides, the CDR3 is TGTGCCAGCAGTGATAGGGCCTACAGGGCTAATCAGCCCCAGCATTTT.

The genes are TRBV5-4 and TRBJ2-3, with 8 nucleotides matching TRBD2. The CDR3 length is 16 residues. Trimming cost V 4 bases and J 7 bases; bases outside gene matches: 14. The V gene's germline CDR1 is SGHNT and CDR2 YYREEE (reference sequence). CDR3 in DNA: TGTGCCAGCAGCCCTACTGGCGGGAGGAGAGTAAATACGCAGTATTTT. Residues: CASSPTGGRRVNTQYF.

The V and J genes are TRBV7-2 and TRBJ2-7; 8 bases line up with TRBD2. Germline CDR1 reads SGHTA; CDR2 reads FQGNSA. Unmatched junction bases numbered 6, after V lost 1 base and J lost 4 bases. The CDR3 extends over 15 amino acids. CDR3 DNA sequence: TGTGCCAGCAGCTTAGGAGCGGGAGCTGCATACGAGCAGTACTTC. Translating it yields CASSLGAGAAYEQYF. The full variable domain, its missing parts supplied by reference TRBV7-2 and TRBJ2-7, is GAGVSQSPSNKVTEKGKDVELRCDPISGHTALYWYRQSLGQGLEFLIYFQGNSAPDKSGLPSDRFSAERTGGSVSTLTIQRTQQEDSAVYLCASSLGAGAAYEQYFGPGTRLTVT.

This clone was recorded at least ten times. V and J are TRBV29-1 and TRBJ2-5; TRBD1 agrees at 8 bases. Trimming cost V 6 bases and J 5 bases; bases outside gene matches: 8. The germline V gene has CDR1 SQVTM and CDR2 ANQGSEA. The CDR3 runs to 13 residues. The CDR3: CSVGRTGMETQYF. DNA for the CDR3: TGCAGCGTCGGCCGGACAGGGATGGAGACCCAGTACTTC.

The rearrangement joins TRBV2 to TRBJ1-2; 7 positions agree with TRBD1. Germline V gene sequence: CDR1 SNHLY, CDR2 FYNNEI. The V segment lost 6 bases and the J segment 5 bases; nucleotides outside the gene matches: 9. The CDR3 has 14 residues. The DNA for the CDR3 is TGTGCCAGCAGGGGAGGACAGGCTTCATATGGCTACACCTTC. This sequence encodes CASRGGQASYGYTF.

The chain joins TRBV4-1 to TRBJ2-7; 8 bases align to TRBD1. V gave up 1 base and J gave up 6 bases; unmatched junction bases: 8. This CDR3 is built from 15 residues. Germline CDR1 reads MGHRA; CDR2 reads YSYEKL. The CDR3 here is CASSQVGGQVREQYV. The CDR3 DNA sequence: TGCGCCAGCAGCCAAGTGGGGGGACAGGTCCGCGAGCAGTACGTC.

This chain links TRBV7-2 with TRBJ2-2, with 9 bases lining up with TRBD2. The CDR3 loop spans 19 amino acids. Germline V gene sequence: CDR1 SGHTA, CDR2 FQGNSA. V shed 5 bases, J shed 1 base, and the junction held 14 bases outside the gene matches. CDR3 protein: CASSQKGTRTSENTGELFF. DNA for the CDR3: TGTGCCAGCAGCCAAAAGGGAACTAGGACTAGCGAGAACACCGGGGAGCTGTTTTTT.

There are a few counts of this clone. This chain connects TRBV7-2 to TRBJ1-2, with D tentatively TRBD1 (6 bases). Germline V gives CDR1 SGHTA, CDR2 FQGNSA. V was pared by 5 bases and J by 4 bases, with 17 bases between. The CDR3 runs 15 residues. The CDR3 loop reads CASSPTGLGLYGYTF. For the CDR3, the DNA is TGTGCCAGCAGCCCCACAGGGTTAGGTCTCTATGGCTACACCTTC.

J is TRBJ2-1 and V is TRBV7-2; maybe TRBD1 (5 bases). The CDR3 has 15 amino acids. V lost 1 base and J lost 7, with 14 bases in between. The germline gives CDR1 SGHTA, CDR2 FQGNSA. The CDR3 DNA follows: TGTGCCAGCAGCTTAGGGTCAGGGTTCGCGAATGAGCAGTTCTTC. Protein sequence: CASSLGSGFANEQFF.

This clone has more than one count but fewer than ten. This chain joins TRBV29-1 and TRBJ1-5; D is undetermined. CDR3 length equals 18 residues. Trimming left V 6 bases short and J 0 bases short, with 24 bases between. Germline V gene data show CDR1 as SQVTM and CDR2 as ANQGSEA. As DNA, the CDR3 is TGCAGCGTCCCTGGGTTTTCGGTCGGGTTTCTTAGCAATCAGCCCCAGCATTTT. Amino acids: CSVPGFSVGFLSNQPQHF.

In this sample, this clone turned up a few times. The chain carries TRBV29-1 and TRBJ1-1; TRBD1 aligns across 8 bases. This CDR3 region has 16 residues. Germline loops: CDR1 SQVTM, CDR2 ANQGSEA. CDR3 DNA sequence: TGCACCGCGACCCGGACAGGGTGGTACGGTGACACTGAAGCTTTCTTT. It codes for CTATRTGWYGDTEAFF.

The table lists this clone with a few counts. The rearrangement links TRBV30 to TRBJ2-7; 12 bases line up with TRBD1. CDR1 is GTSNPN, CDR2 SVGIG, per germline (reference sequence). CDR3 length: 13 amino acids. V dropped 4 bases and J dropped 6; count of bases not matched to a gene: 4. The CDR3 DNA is TGTGCCTGGAACCGGGACAGGGGGCTCGAGCAGTACTTC. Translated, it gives CAWNRDRGLEQYF.

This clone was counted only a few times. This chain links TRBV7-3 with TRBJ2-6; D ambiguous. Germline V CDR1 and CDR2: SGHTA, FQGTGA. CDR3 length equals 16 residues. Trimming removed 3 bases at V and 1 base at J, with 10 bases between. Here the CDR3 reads CASSFNRPSGANVLTF. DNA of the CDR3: TGTGCCAGCAGCTTCAACAGACCTTCTGGGGCCAACGTCCTGACTTTC.